This entry concerns a single T cell receptor (beta chain). The antigen is not known. V lost 0 bases, J lost 2 bases, and 2 bases stayed unmatched. CDR1 and CDR2 (germline): SQVTM, ANQGSEA. The CDR3 is made up of 15 amino acids. This specimen comes from a study of regulatory T cells in long-lasting Graves disease. Study observations and caveats: The study examined only peripheral blood, not thyroid tissue. Persistent Graves' patients had lower TCR diversity than newly diagnosed ones. TRBV28, TRBJ1-2 and TRBJ2-5 emerged as the favored segments in persistent disease.

Building of the TCR beta libraries involved iRepertoire HTBI primers and Arm-PCR of CDR3 regions. The authors' processing: Samples revealed approximately 60 TRBV and 14 TRBJ segments. TCRdb independently ran MiXCR on the multiplex PCR reads; one entry per CDR3 protein. These V and J calls rely on TCRdb rather than the paper's analysis. The sample has hundreds of thousands of distinct CDR3 sequences, 30% seen once. Described time point: persistent/refractory GD, antithyroid drugs over 5 years with positive TRAb. Scientists built the TCR library using RNA that was extracted from PBMCs. The rearrangement joins TRBV29-1 to TRBJ1-4, with 8 bases aligning to TRBD1. The sample was peripheral blood mononuclear cells (PBMCs), taken when the disease was refractory, from a patient treated with antithyroid drugs. This clonotype was obtained from a female donor with Graves disease. CDR3 nucleotides: TGCAGCGTTGAAGAGACAGGGGTTACTAATGAAAAACTGTTTTTT. Translation gives CSVEETGVTNEKLFF.